What follows are 8 T cell receptor beta chains derived from one specimen sequenced in a study of blood T cell repertoires in COVID-19. Some clones are missing from TCRdb's copy, which holds only in-frame ones; the method was immunoSEQ multiplex PCR. The data contain about 70,000 clones, 80% of them seen just once; the ten biggest clones take up approximately 18%. Sequenced material: peripheral blood. These TCRs come from a man between 65 and 79 years old who had recovered from COVID-19.

The chain is built from TRBV6-9 and TRBJ1-2; 7 bases are a match to TRBD1. In germline, CDR1 is MNHGY, CDR2 SVAAGI. J gave up 2 bases and V 4 bases, and 7 bases lay outside the gene matches. The CDR3 spans 15 residues. The CDR3 sequence is CASSSTGEANYGYTF. CDR3 nucleotide sequence: TGTGCCAGCAGTTCCACAGGGGAGGCCAACTATGGCTACACCTTC.

The rearrangement joins TRBV25-1 to TRBJ2-7; D is possibly TRBD1 (6 bases). Germline loops: CDR1 MGHDK, CDR2 SYGVNS. The CDR3 consists of 12 residues. Trimming stripped 5 bases from V and 8 bases from J, with 13 bases between. This chain's CDR3 is CASSPLWGQQYF. CDR3 DNA sequence: TGTGCCAGCAGTCCCTTGTGGGGGCAGCAGTACTTC.

This clone appeared a single time. V is TRBV11-2 and J is TRBJ2-1; 7 bases line up with TRBD2. V lost 0 bases, J lost 6 bases, and 14 bases stayed unmatched. The CDR3 loop spans 18 amino acids. Germline values: CDR1 SGHAT, CDR2 FQNNGV. The CDR3 DNA is TGTGCCAGCAGCTTAGACCCTATTAGGCGGGAGCTTGCCAATGAGCAGTTCTTC. Translated: CASSLDPIRRELANEQFF.

The chain employs TRBV19 and TRBJ2-5; 9 bases are a match to TRBD1. With V trimmed by 6 bases and J by 6 bases, 2 bases remained unmatched. CDR1 is LNHDA and CDR2 is SQIVND in the germline V gene (reference sequence). CDR3 size: 12 residues. The CDR3 here is CASSGQGQTQYF. The CDR3 DNA follows: TGTGCCAGTAGCGGACAGGGGCAGACCCAGTACTTC.

This clone was counted a single time. The chain joins TRBV6-5 to TRBJ2-1, with 9 bases aligning to TRBD2. CDR1 is MNHEY, CDR2 SVGAGI, per germline. Unmatched junction bases numbered 10, after V lost 7 bases and J lost 9 bases. The CDR3 is 14 residues long. CDR3 DNA sequence: TGTGCCAGCATCGGGCGGGAGGGAGGTGGTGAGCAGTTCTTC. This codes for CASIGREGGGEQFF.

V usage is TRBV6-2 or TRBV6-3 and J usage is TRBJ1-5; a weak D match, TRBD1 (6 bases). The CDR3 totals 17 residues. Germline values: CDR1 MNHEY, CDR2 SVGEGT. V was trimmed by 4 bases and J by 0 bases, leaving 16 bases between them. This CDR3 is CASSSDSLHYSNQPQHF. CDR3 coding DNA: TGTGCCAGCAGTTCGGACAGCCTGCATTATAGCAATCAGCCCCAGCATTTT.

The chain links TRBV9 to TRBJ1-5, with a possible D match to TRBD1 (6 bases). V gave up 0 bases and J gave up 0 bases, with 10 bases separating them. The germline V gene encodes CDR1 SGDLS and CDR2 YYNGEE. The CDR3 covers 16 residues. CDR3 DNA: TGTGCCAGCAGCGTAGGGGACACCTATAGCAATCAGCCCCAGCATTTT. This translates into CASSVGDTYSNQPQHF.

This chain links TRBV30 with TRBJ1-5, with D hard to call. V lost 0 bases and J 7 bases, leaving 19 bases between the germline ends. CDR1 GTSNPN and CDR2 SVGIG come from the germline V gene (reference sequence). This CDR3 contains 16 residues. CDR3 DNA: TGTGCCTGGAGTGTGCGAGGACCCGGGAGTCTCCAGCCCCAGCATTTT. Protein product: CAWSVRGPGSLQPQHF.